This is a list of T cell receptor beta chains from one sample in a study of T cell responses to AZD1222 COVID-19 vaccine. TCRdb's copy holds only in-frame clones and misses some; the assay was immunoSEQ multiplex PCR. The table records around 180,000 clones, 90% of them present only once. The sequencing used peripheral blood, collected on day 0 of AZD1222 vaccination. The receptors were gathered from an adult in good health. Each CDR3 is given with its conserved first and last residue. Fields, in order: CDR3 protein, CDR3 DNA, D gene, clone size, V gene, J gene. A D gene is named only where the DNA matches it firmly. For some rows the clone size is stated as once, few or many, or as a class when expanded; others skip it.

CDR3aa: CASSQPHIPRDQETQYF; CDR3nt: TGTGCCAGCAGCCAACCTCATATCCCCAGGGACCAAGAGACCCAGTACTTC; d_gene: .; abundance: .; v_gene: TRBV3-1/TRBV3-2; j_gene: TRBJ2-5
CDR3aa: CASSLDEVHEQYF; CDR3nt: TGTGCCAGCAGCTTAGATGAGGTCCACGAGCAGTACTTC; d_gene: .; abundance: .; v_gene: TRBV7-2; j_gene: TRBJ2-7
CDR3aa: CASSPGAGTGGGYTF; CDR3nt: TGTGCCAGCTCACCAGGGGCCGGGACAGGGGGTGGCTACACCTTC; d_gene: TRBD1; abundance: .; v_gene: TRBV18; j_gene: TRBJ1-2
CDR3aa: CASSPLAGALQPQHF; CDR3nt: TGTGCCAGCAGCCCCCTGGCAGGGGCTCTACAGCCCCAGCATTTT; d_gene: .; abundance: .; v_gene: TRBV7-2; j_gene: TRBJ1-5
CDR3aa: CASSTPLAGSSDTQYF; CDR3nt: TGTGCCAGCAGCACTCCACTAGCGGGGAGTTCAGATACGCAGTATTTT; d_gene: .; abundance: .; v_gene: TRBV21-1; j_gene: TRBJ2-3
CDR3aa: CASSVTGGAVPEKLFF; CDR3nt: TGTGCCAGCAGCGTAACAGGGGGCGCCGTTCCTGAAAAACTGTTTTTT; d_gene: TRBD1; abundance: .; v_gene: TRBV5-5; j_gene: TRBJ1-4
CDR3aa: CASSLSPGLGQPQHF; CDR3nt: TGTGCCAGCAGTTTATCTCCGGGGTTGGGTCAGCCCCAGCATTTT; d_gene: .; abundance: .; v_gene: TRBV27; j_gene: TRBJ1-5
CDR3aa: CASSWDRGHNEQFF; CDR3nt: TGTGCCAGCAGCTGGGACAGGGGACACAATGAGCAGTTCTTC; d_gene: TRBD1; abundance: .; v_gene: TRBV7-2; j_gene: TRBJ2-1
CDR3aa: CASSLGRTEAFF; CDR3nt: TGTGCCAGTAGTCTGGGACGGACTGAAGCTTTCTTT; d_gene: .; abundance: .; v_gene: TRBV19; j_gene: TRBJ1-1
CDR3aa: CASSDAGTQRNQPQHF; CDR3nt: TGTGCCAGCAGTGACGCGGGGACGCAGAGAAATCAGCCCCAGCATTTT; d_gene: .; abundance: .; v_gene: TRBV2; j_gene: TRBJ1-5
CDR3aa: CASSHRGSQPQHF; CDR3nt: TGTGCCAGCAGCCACAGGGGCAGCCAGCCCCAGCATTTT; d_gene: TRBD1; abundance: .; v_gene: TRBV7-2; j_gene: TRBJ1-5
CDR3aa: CASSRGGLVYEQYF; CDR3nt: TGTGCCAGCTCACGGGGGGGGTTGGTCTACGAGCAGTACTTC; d_gene: TRBD2; abundance: .; v_gene: TRBV18; j_gene: TRBJ2-7
CDR3aa: CASSYGRAGNSPLHF; CDR3nt: TGTGCCAGCAGTTACGGGCGGGCCGGAAATTCACCCCTCCACTTT; d_gene: .; abundance: .; v_gene: TRBV27; j_gene: TRBJ1-6
CDR3aa: CASSPRDTGELFF; CDR3nt: TGTGCCAGCAGCCCCCGGGACACCGGGGAGCTGTTTTTT; d_gene: .; abundance: once; v_gene: TRBV9; j_gene: TRBJ2-2
CDR3aa: CASSPGSTGGTGANVLTF; CDR3nt: TGTGCCAGCAGCCCGGGGTCCACAGGGGGCACTGGGGCCAACGTCCTGACTTTC; d_gene: TRBD1; abundance: once; v_gene: TRBV7-6; j_gene: TRBJ2-6
CDR3aa: CASSLSRDQPQHF; CDR3nt: TGTGCCAGCAGCCTCTCGCGGGATCAGCCCCAGCATTTT; d_gene: .; abundance: once; v_gene: TRBV3-1/TRBV3-2; j_gene: TRBJ1-5
CDR3aa: CASTLTGSTGELFF; CDR3nt: TGTGCCAGCACATTGACAGGGAGTACCGGGGAGCTGTTTTTT; d_gene: TRBD1; abundance: .; v_gene: TRBV7-2; j_gene: TRBJ2-2
CDR3aa: CASKASGEYKLFF; CDR3nt: TGCGCCAGCAAGGCTAGCGGGGAGTATAAACTGTTTTTT; d_gene: .; abundance: once; v_gene: TRBV10-2; j_gene: TRBJ1-4
CDR3aa: CASSRTSGEVHF; CDR3nt: TGTGCCAGTAGTCGGACTAGCGGGGAGGTGCACTTC; d_gene: TRBD2; abundance: .; v_gene: TRBV19; j_gene: TRBJ2-5
CDR3aa: CASSSRQPPQPQHF; CDR3nt: TGTGCCAGTAGTTCCCGACAGCCGCCGCAGCCCCAGCATTTT; d_gene: .; abundance: .; v_gene: TRBV19; j_gene: TRBJ1-5
CDR3aa: CASSLEPAAGGEQYF; CDR3nt: TGTGCCAGCAGCTTAGAGCCGGCAGCGGGGGGCGAGCAGTACTTC; d_gene: TRBD2; abundance: .; v_gene: TRBV11-2; j_gene: TRBJ2-7
CDR3aa: CASSESRTGYGYTF; CDR3nt: TGTGCCAGCAGTGAGAGCCGGACCGGGTATGGCTACACCTTC; d_gene: .; abundance: .; v_gene: TRBV2; j_gene: TRBJ1-2
CDR3aa: CASSRGGSPLHF; CDR3nt: TGTGCCAGCAGCAGGGGTGGGTCACCCCTCCACTTT; d_gene: .; abundance: .; v_gene: TRBV27; j_gene: TRBJ1-6
CDR3aa: CASSLAGAGGYTF; CDR3nt: TGTGCCAGCAGCTTGGCAGGGGCGGGCGGCTACACCTTC; d_gene: .; abundance: .; v_gene: TRBV5-4; j_gene: TRBJ1-2
CDR3aa: CASNGLAGVDTQYF; CDR3nt: TGCGCCAGCAACGGACTAGCGGGGGTCGATACGCAGTATTTT; d_gene: TRBD2; abundance: .; v_gene: TRBV5-1; j_gene: TRBJ2-3
CDR3aa: CASSQDNQPQHF; CDR3nt: TGTGCCAGCAGCCAGGACAACCAGCCCCAGCATTTT; d_gene: .; abundance: few; v_gene: TRBV7-8; j_gene: TRBJ1-5
CDR3aa: CASSSSTLVYEQYF; CDR3nt: TGCGCCAGCAGCTCATCTACTCTTGTCTACGAGCAGTACTTC; d_gene: .; abundance: once; v_gene: TRBV4-3; j_gene: TRBJ2-7
CDR3aa: CASSLTGGSNEKLFF; CDR3nt: TGTGCCAGCAGCCTTACAGGGGGCTCTAATGAAAAACTGTTTTTT; d_gene: TRBD1; abundance: .; v_gene: TRBV7-3; j_gene: TRBJ1-4
CDR3aa: CASSLRQISGANVLTF; CDR3nt: TGTGCCAGCAGCTTAAGACAGATCTCTGGGGCCAACGTCCTGACTTTC; d_gene: .; abundance: .; v_gene: TRBV7-9; j_gene: TRBJ2-6
CDR3aa: CASTPFGTYNTEAFF; CDR3nt: TGTGCCAGCACACCCTTCGGGACATATAACACTGAAGCTTTCTTT; d_gene: .; abundance: .; v_gene: TRBV7-2; j_gene: TRBJ1-1
CDR3aa: CSVETGGNTEAFF; CDR3nt: TGCAGCGTTGAAACAGGGGGCAACACTGAAGCTTTCTTT; d_gene: TRBD1; abundance: once; v_gene: TRBV29-1; j_gene: TRBJ1-1
CDR3aa: CASSLEGGGTYEQYF; CDR3nt: TGTGCCAGCAGCTTAGAAGGCGGGGGGACCTACGAGCAGTACTTC; d_gene: TRBD2; abundance: once; v_gene: TRBV7-2; j_gene: TRBJ2-7
CDR3aa: CASSHGPNTGELFF; CDR3nt: TGTGCCAGCAGCCACGGTCCCAACACCGGGGAGCTGTTTTTT; d_gene: .; abundance: .; v_gene: TRBV5-8; j_gene: TRBJ2-2
CDR3aa: CASSQERGTQYF; CDR3nt: TGCGCCAGCAGCCAAGAGAGGGGGACCCAGTACTTC; d_gene: .; abundance: .; v_gene: TRBV4-3; j_gene: TRBJ2-5
CDR3aa: CASRDRPNTGELFF; CDR3nt: TGTGCCAGTCGGGACAGACCGAACACCGGGGAGCTGTTTTTT; d_gene: TRBD1; abundance: once; v_gene: TRBV19; j_gene: TRBJ2-2
CDR3aa: CASSLSSSTDTQYF; CDR3nt: TGTGCCAGCAGCTTGAGTAGCAGCACAGATACGCAGTATTTT; d_gene: .; abundance: .; v_gene: TRBV5-6; j_gene: TRBJ2-3
CDR3aa: CASSLGDLGAFF; CDR3nt: TGTGCCAGCAGCTTAGGGGACCTCGGGGCTTTCTTT; d_gene: .; abundance: .; v_gene: TRBV13; j_gene: TRBJ1-1
CDR3aa: CASSQDLKAYEQFF; CDR3nt: TGTGCCAGCAGCCAAGATCTAAAAGCATATGAGCAGTTCTTC; d_gene: .; abundance: .; v_gene: TRBV3-1/TRBV3-2; j_gene: TRBJ2-1
CDR3aa: CASSSPGGLSYSPLHF; CDR3nt: TGTGCCAGCAGTTCCCCAGGGGGCTTATCCTATTCACCCCTCCACTTT; d_gene: TRBD1; abundance: .; v_gene: TRBV27; j_gene: TRBJ1-6
CDR3aa: CASSVVGAGNEQFF; CDR3nt: TGTGCCAGCAGCGTAGTGGGGGCCGGTAATGAGCAGTTCTTC; d_gene: .; abundance: .; v_gene: TRBV9; j_gene: TRBJ2-1
CDR3aa: CASSLATGGAGYEQYF; CDR3nt: TGCGCCAGCAGCTTGGCCACAGGGGGGGCAGGATACGAGCAGTACTTC; d_gene: .; abundance: .; v_gene: TRBV5-1; j_gene: TRBJ2-7
CDR3aa: CASTKDRAYEQYF; CDR3nt: TGTGCCAGCACCAAGGACAGGGCCTACGAGCAGTACTTC; d_gene: TRBD1; abundance: .; v_gene: TRBV5-6; j_gene: TRBJ2-7
CDR3aa: CASSLDFGLAGASYNEQFF; CDR3nt: TGTGCCAGCAGCTTAGATTTCGGACTAGCGGGAGCGTCCTACAATGAGCAGTTCTTC; d_gene: TRBD2; abundance: .; v_gene: TRBV11-2; j_gene: TRBJ2-1
CDR3aa: CASSEGSGGVQPQHF; CDR3nt: TGTGCCAGCAGTGAAGGATCAGGGGGGGTTCAGCCCCAGCATTTT; d_gene: TRBD1; abundance: .; v_gene: TRBV2; j_gene: TRBJ1-5
CDR3aa: CASSLKQGHEKLFF; CDR3nt: TGTGCCAGCAGCTTAAAACAGGGCCATGAAAAACTGTTTTTT; d_gene: .; abundance: .; v_gene: TRBV7-9; j_gene: TRBJ1-4
CDR3aa: CAIEGTGGTIYF; CDR3nt: TGTGCCATCGAGGGGACAGGGGGAACCATATATTTT; d_gene: TRBD1; abundance: .; v_gene: TRBV10-3; j_gene: TRBJ1-3
CDR3aa: CASRAAGVLRVGTIYF; CDR3nt: TGTGCCAGCAGAGCCGCGGGTGTTCTTCGTGTAGGGACCATATATTTT; d_gene: .; abundance: .; v_gene: TRBV27; j_gene: TRBJ1-3
CDR3aa: CASSYGGPDASPLHF; CDR3nt: TGTGCCAGCAGTTATGGAGGCCCTGACGCTTCACCCCTCCACTTT; d_gene: .; abundance: .; v_gene: TRBV6-6; j_gene: TRBJ1-6
CDR3aa: CASSPRGRNTDTQYF; CDR3nt: TGTGCCAGCAGCCCGCGGGGGAGAAACACAGATACGCAGTATTTT; d_gene: TRBD2; abundance: .; v_gene: TRBV11-3; j_gene: TRBJ2-3
CDR3aa: CASSARQNTEAFF; CDR3nt: TGTGCCAGCAGCGCCAGACAGAACACTGAAGCTTTCTTT; d_gene: .; abundance: .; v_gene: TRBV9; j_gene: TRBJ1-1
CDR3aa: CASSPELAGAYEQYF; CDR3nt: TGTGCCAGCAGCCCCGAACTAGCGGGGGCATACGAGCAGTACTTC; d_gene: TRBD2; abundance: .; v_gene: TRBV3-1/TRBV3-2; j_gene: TRBJ2-7
CDR3aa: CASSLGPLGTEAFF; CDR3nt: TGTGCCAGCAGCTTAGGACCCCTGGGCACTGAAGCTTTCTTT; d_gene: .; abundance: once; v_gene: TRBV7-2; j_gene: TRBJ1-1
CDR3aa: CASSPPTRYEQYF; CDR3nt: TGTGCCAGCAGTCCGCCGACCAGGTACGAGCAGTACTTC; d_gene: .; abundance: .; v_gene: TRBV6-2/TRBV6-3; j_gene: TRBJ2-7